Detailed here is one TCR beta chain. Its antigen is currently unknown. Trimming left V 4 bases short and J 3 bases short, with 13 bases between. This CDR3 contains 14 residues. Germline assignment: CDR1 SGHDN and CDR2 FVKESK. This entry comes from a study of T cell responses to AZD1222 COVID-19 vaccine. Study results and caveats: Recipients of two AZD1222 doses showed rising Spike-specific TCR breadth and depth. The span of vaccine-associated CD4 TCRs extended across spike, with dominance at 160-218 and 743-854.

Produced via immunoSEQ multiplex PCR; TCRdb's table is partial and in-frame only. The data hold around 140,000 clones, with roughly 93% observed a single time. This clonotype was sampled from an adult who had recovered from COVID-19. Source: peripheral blood, taken after recovery from COVID-19. V usage is TRBV14 and J usage is TRBJ2-7, with D perhaps TRBD1 (5 bases). The DNA for the CDR3 is TGTGCCAGCAGCCCTTGGCAGGGCCTCTACGAGCAGTACTTC. This gives the protein CASSPWQGLYEQYF.